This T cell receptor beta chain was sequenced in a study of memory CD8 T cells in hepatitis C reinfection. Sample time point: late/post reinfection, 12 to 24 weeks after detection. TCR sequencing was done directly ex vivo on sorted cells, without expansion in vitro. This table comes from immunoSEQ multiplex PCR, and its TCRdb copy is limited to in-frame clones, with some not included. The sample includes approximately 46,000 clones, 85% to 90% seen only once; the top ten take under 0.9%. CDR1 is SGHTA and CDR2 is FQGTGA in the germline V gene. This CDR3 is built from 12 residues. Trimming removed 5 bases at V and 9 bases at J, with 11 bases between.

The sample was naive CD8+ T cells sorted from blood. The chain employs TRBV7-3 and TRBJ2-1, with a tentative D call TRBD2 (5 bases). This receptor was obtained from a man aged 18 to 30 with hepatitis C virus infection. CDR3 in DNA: TGTGCCAGCAGCCTAATGGCGGGTGAGCAGTTCTTC. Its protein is CASSLMAGEQFF.